One sample yielded the 18 T cell receptor beta chains listed below, sequenced in a study of T cells in narcolepsy. Some clones are missing from TCRdb's copy, which holds only in-frame ones; the method was immunoSEQ multiplex PCR. The profile shows fewer than 40,000 clones, around 84% of them singletons. Sequencing input: memory (CD45RA-) CD4+ T cells from blood. These TCRs come from a human donor in good health.

The V call is TRBV7-9, the J call TRBJ2-7; 7 bases are shared with TRBD2. The ends lost 6 bases at V and 1 base at J; junction bases unmatched: 3. In germline, CDR1 is SEHNR, CDR2 FQNEAQ (reference sequence). The CDR3 length is 13 residues. The CDR3 here is CASRPGGSYEQYF. The CDR3, as DNA: TGTGCCAGCAGGCCCGGGGGGTCCTACGAGCAGTACTTC. The whole variable domain, filled in from reference TRBV7-9 and TRBJ2-7, reads DTGVSQNPRHKITKRGQNVTFRCDPISEHNRLYWYRQTLGQGPEFLTYFQNEAQLEKSRLLSDRFSAERPKGSFSTLEIQRTEQGDSAMYLCASRPGGSYEQYFGPGTRLTVT.

The chain carries TRBV27 and TRBJ1-2; 12 nucleotides match TRBD1. The V gene's germline CDR1 is MNHEY and CDR2 SMNVEV (reference sequence). Unmatched junction bases numbered 12, after V lost 5 bases and J lost 8 bases. The CDR3 sequence is 16 residues long. CDR3 residues: CASSPSSGQGAGGYTF. The CDR3 DNA reads TGTGCCAGCAGTCCCTCCTCGGGACAGGGGGCGGGCGGCTACACCTTC.

This clone was detected once. The gene calls are TRBV6-6 and TRBJ2-7; no definite D call. The germline gives CDR1 MNHNY, CDR2 SVGAGI (reference sequence). The V and J ends lost 3 bases and 7 bases respectively, with 7 bases between them. CDR3 length: 11 residues. The CDR3 sequence is CASSYSREQYF. The DNA of the CDR3 is TGTGCCAGCAGTTATTCGAGGGAGCAGTACTTC.

The chain uses TRBV19 and TRBJ1-1; D ambiguous. Germline V gives CDR1 LNHDA, CDR2 SQIVND (reference sequence). Deletions cut 4 bases from V and 4 bases from J, with 10 bases between. The CDR3 consists of 13 residues. The CDR3 here is CASSTQSRTEAFF. The CDR3 DNA reads TGTGCCAGTAGTACTCAGAGCCGCACTGAAGCTTTCTTT.

This chain connects TRBV2 to TRBJ1-3, with 8 bases lining up with TRBD1. This CDR3 comprises 14 residues. The junction had 6 bases not matched to a gene; V was cut back by 9 bases and J by 2 bases. Germline CDR1 reads SNHLY; CDR2 reads FYNNEI. CDR3 sequence: CASEGRGPGNTIYF. In nucleotides, the CDR3 is TGTGCCAGTGAGGGCAGGGGGCCTGGAAACACCATATATTTT.

The chain combines TRBV6-1 with TRBJ1-1; no definite D call. The CDR3 spans 15 residues. CDR1 and CDR2 (germline): MNHNS, SASEGT. The V and J ends lost 7 bases and 1 base respectively, with 16 bases between them. CDR3 nucleotide sequence: TGTGCCAGCACCCCAGTGACCTTTACGAACACTGAAGCTTTCTTT. This encodes CASTPVTFTNTEAFF.

The chain carries TRBV5-4 and TRBJ1-1; D not resolved. The V end was cut by 0 bases, the J end by 2 bases, with 5 bases between. CDR1 and CDR2 (germline): SGHNT, YYREEE (reference sequence). There are 13 residues in the CDR3. The CDR3 region has the DNA TGTGCCAGCAGCTTGGGGGGAAACACTGAAGCTTTCTTT. It translates to CASSLGGNTEAFF.

This chain uses TRBV11-3 with TRBJ1-1, with D perhaps TRBD1 (6 bases). The germline V and J ends were trimmed by 4 bases and 1 base, with 19 bases remaining between them. The CDR3 totals 17 residues. The germline V gene encodes CDR1 SGHNT and CDR2 YENEEA. The CDR3 is CASSSFDRWKTNTEAFF. In nucleotides, the CDR3 is TGTGCCAGCAGCTCCTTTGACAGGTGGAAGACGAACACTGAAGCTTTCTTT.

V and J are TRBV5-5 and TRBJ1-1; 7 bases fit TRBD1. Per germline, CDR1 SGHKS and CDR2 YYEKEE (reference sequence). This CDR3 spans 14 amino acids. The V and J ends lost 4 bases and 3 bases, in that order; junction bases with no gene match: 6. CDR3 region: CASSLRDSYTEAFF. The CDR3 DNA is TGTGCCAGCAGCCTTAGGGACAGCTACACTGAAGCTTTCTTT.

This chain links TRBV27 with TRBJ1-5; tentatively, D is TRBD1 (5 bases). The V end lost 5 bases, the J end lost 2 bases, and 19 bases lay between the germline ends. CDR3 length: 17 residues. Germline V gene sequence: CDR1 MNHEY, CDR2 SMNVEV (reference sequence). Here the CDR3 DNA reads TGTGCCAGCAGTCTACAGGACCCTCTCGGGGGCAATCAGCCCCAGCATTTT. Amino acid sequence: CASSLQDPLGGNQPQHF.

This clone was detected only once. The chain employs TRBV2 and TRBJ1-2; TRBD1 matches 9 bases. Germline CDR1 reads SNHLY; CDR2 reads FYNNEI. V gave up 0 bases and J gave up 8 bases; unmatched junction bases: 10. The CDR3 runs 16 residues. The CDR3 loop reads CASSEAPSQGAKGYTF. CDR3 nucleotides: TGTGCCAGCAGTGAAGCTCCCTCACAGGGGGCGAAGGGCTACACCTTC.

The chain links TRBV6-5 to TRBJ2-1, with D hard to call. Germline-derived CDR1 and CDR2 are MNHEY and SVGAGI. The CDR3 has 12 amino acids. The ends were cut back, 6 bases at V and 9 bases at J, with 12 bases in the middle. The CDR3 coding sequence is TGTGCCAGCAGCCCGGGCATGTCTGAGCAGTTCTTC. This encodes CASSPGMSEQFF.

This clone has just one count. The V gene is TRBV14, the J gene TRBJ2-7; TRBD2 might be the D (6 bases). The ends were cut back, 4 bases at V and 0 bases at J, with 13 bases in the middle. CDR1 and CDR2 (germline): SGHDN, FVKESK. This CDR3 region has 15 residues. CDR3 in amino acids: CASSLGTDPSYEQYF. In nucleotides, the CDR3 is TGTGCCAGCAGCCTGGGGACTGATCCCTCCTACGAGCAGTACTTC. Full variable domain (remainder filled in from reference TRBV14 and TRBJ2-7): EAGVTQFPSHSVIEKGQTVTLRCDPISGHDNLYWYRRVMGKEIKFLLHFVKESKQDESGMPNNRFLAERTGGTYSTLKVQPAELEDSGVYFCASSLGTDPSYEQYFGPGTRLTVT.

V usage is TRBV10-2 and J usage is TRBJ1-2; TRBD1 matches 8 bases. CDR1 and CDR2 (germline): WSHSY, SAAADI. The CDR3 covers 15 residues. The V gene end was trimmed by 6 bases and the J gene end by 1 base; junction bases not matched to a gene: 7. For the CDR3, the DNA is TGCGCCAGCAGGAGCTCGACAGGGGTTAACTATGGCTACACCTTC. Its translation: CASRSSTGVNYGYTF.

This clone was counted between two and nine times. The chain links TRBV27 to TRBJ2-7; 13 positions match TRBD2. The J segment lost 4 bases and the V segment lost 7 bases, leaving 7 bases of the junction unmatched. The germline V gene has CDR1 MNHEY and CDR2 SMNVEV (reference sequence). This CDR3 is 15 amino acids long. CDR3 DNA: TGTGCCAGCAAGTTCCGGGGACTAGCGGGGTACGAGCAGTACTTC. Residues: CASKFRGLAGYEQYF.

The chain employs TRBV13 and TRBJ1-1; perhaps TRBD1 as D (5 bases). V was trimmed by 5 bases and J by 5 bases, leaving 15 bases between them. Germline assignment: CDR1 PRHDT and CDR2 FYEKMQ (reference sequence). The CDR3 is made up of 14 amino acids. The CDR3 nucleotides read TGTGCCAGCAGCCGCTGGGACTTCGGGACTGAAGCTTTCTTT. The encoded protein is CASSRWDFGTEAFF.

This chain connects TRBV28 to TRBJ1-1; 8 bases are a match to TRBD1. Unmatched junction bases numbered 11, after V lost 9 bases and J lost 5 bases. Germline V gives CDR1 MDHEN, CDR2 SYDVKM. This CDR3 comprises 14 residues. The CDR3, as DNA: TGTGCCAGTTGGTTGTCCCGGGACAGGACTGAAGCTTTCTTT. Protein product: CASWLSRDRTEAFF. Supplemented by reference TRBV28 and TRBJ1-1, the full variable domain reads DVKVTQSSRYLVKRTGEKVFLECVQDMDHENMFWYRQDPGLGLRLIYFSYDVKMKEKGDIPEGYSVSREKKERFSLILESASTNQTSMYLCASWLSRDRTEAFFGQGTRLTVV.

The rearrangement joins TRBV6-1 to TRBJ1-5; D call uncertain. Trimming removed 6 bases at V and 7 bases at J, with 19 bases between. The CDR3 is 15 residues long. Per the germline V gene, CDR1 is MNHNS and CDR2 is SASEGT. CDR3 sequence: CASRTRRGMEQPQHF. The CDR3 DNA is TGTGCCAGCAGGACCCGCCGGGGAATGGAGCAGCCCCAGCATTTT.